These 26 T cell receptor beta chains were all obtained from the same sample, sequenced in a study of blood T cell repertoires in COVID-19. Repertoires were generated with immunoSEQ multiplex PCR, while TCRdb's copy carries only in-frame clones and drops some. The table records approximately 350,000 clones, approximately 90% of them present only once. Source material: peripheral blood. These receptors came from a woman aged 18-30 years who had recovered from COVID-19.

The rearrangement uses TRBV4-1 and TRBJ1-2; TRBD1 matches at 9 bases. The germline V gene encodes CDR1 MGHRA and CDR2 YSYEKL. This CDR3 has 15 amino acids. V dropped 1 base and J dropped 5; count of bases not matched to a gene: 5. CDR3 bases: TGCGCCAGCAGCCAAGCGGGACAGGGTAGATATGGCTACACCTTC. This gives the protein CASSQAGQGRYGYTF.

The chain is built from TRBV5-1 and TRBJ2-5; D ambiguous. This CDR3 spans 16 amino acids. V lost 0 bases, J lost 0 bases, and 12 bases lay in between. Germline assignment: CDR1 SGHRS and CDR2 YFSETQ. The CDR3 loop is CASSLVAGVYQETQYF. The CDR3 nucleotides are TGCGCCAGCAGCTTGGTGGCAGGCGTATACCAAGAGACCCAGTACTTC.

The CDR3 DNA reads as TGTGCCAGCAGCTATCGGGACAGGGGGCGTCCAGATACGCAGTATTTT. Its translation: CASSYRDRGRPDTQYF. The chain carries TRBV7-8 and TRBJ2-3; 12 bases are shared with TRBD1. V lost 4 bases and J lost 4; bases outside the gene matches: 6. Germline CDR1 reads SGHVS; CDR2 reads FQNEAQ. The CDR3 spans 16 residues.

The rearrangement joins TRBV9 to TRBJ1-1; TRBD1 is a possible D gene (5 bases). Germline V gene sequence: CDR1 SGDLS, CDR2 YYNGEE. The V end was cut by 4 bases, the J end by 2 bases, with 9 bases between. There are 13 residues in the CDR3. The CDR3 region is CASSTGPNTEAFF. The CDR3 coding sequence is TGTGCCAGCAGCACAGGTCCCAACACTGAAGCTTTCTTT.

The gene calls are TRBV6-5 and TRBJ2-1; D perhaps matches TRBD1 (6 bases). From germline, CDR1 is MNHEY and CDR2 SVGAGI. The germline V and J ends were trimmed by 5 bases and 9 bases, with 17 bases remaining between them. The CDR3 has 14 residues. Here the CDR3 reads CASSRQDPAGEQFF. CDR3 sequence (DNA): TGTGCCAGCAGTCGACAGGACCCTGCTGGTGAGCAGTTCTTC.

The chain carries TRBV6-5 and TRBJ2-5, with D perhaps TRBD2 (6 bases). Germline V gene sequence: CDR1 MNHEY, CDR2 SVGAGI. V lost 6 bases and J lost 4, with 18 bases in between. This CDR3 is built from 15 residues. In nucleotides, the CDR3 is TGTGCCAGCAGACGAACGGAGGGCCGGGGAGAGACCCAGTACTTC. Translating it yields CASRRTEGRGETQYF.

The gene calls are TRBV6-6 and TRBJ2-1, with D maybe TRBD2 (6 bases). Germline V gene sequence: CDR1 MNHNY, CDR2 SVGAGI (reference sequence). V was shortened by 8 bases and J by 1 base, with 12 bases between the two germline ends. The CDR3 consists of 14 residues. In DNA, the CDR3 is TGTGCCAGCGAGAATAGCGGATCCTACAATGAGCAGTTCTTC. Protein: CASENSGSYNEQFF.

This clone was seen a single time. The chain links TRBV11-3 to TRBJ1-5; no reliable D call. Germline CDR1 and CDR2: SGHNT and YENEEA. This CDR3 has 13 amino acids. Trimming pared 1 base from V and 6 bases from J, leaving 7 bases between. The CDR3 sequence is CASSLGRGQPQHF. The DNA of the CDR3 is TGTGCCAGCAGCTTAGGGCGGGGTCAGCCCCAGCATTTT. Drawing the rest from reference TRBV11-3 and TRBJ1-5, the complete variable domain is EAGVVQSPRYKIIEKKQPVAFWCNPISGHNTLYWYLQNLGQGPELLIRYENEEAVDDSQLPKDRFSAERLKGVDSTLKIQPAELGDSAVYLCASSLGRGQPQHFGDGTRLSIL.

The V call is TRBV6-2 or TRBV6-3, the J call TRBJ2-1; 7 nucleotides line up with TRBD2. Germline CDR1 is MNHEY and CDR2 is SVGEGT. V was clipped by 0 bases and J by 7 bases; unmatched bases: 9. The length of the CDR3 is 16 residues. The CDR3 here is CASSYSRAGERNEQFF. The CDR3 DNA reads TGTGCCAGCAGTTACTCGAGGGCGGGAGAAAGAAATGAGCAGTTCTTC.

The DNA of the CDR3 is TGTGCCAGCAGCCCGGGACTTAACACCGGGGAGCTGTTTTTT. Encoded protein: CASSPGLNTGELFF. The rearrangement uses TRBV11-3 and TRBJ2-2; D is perhaps TRBD2 (6 bases). The CDR3 runs 14 residues. Germline lookup yields CDR1 SGHNT and CDR2 YENEEA. V lost 5 bases and J lost 2, with 9 bases in between.

This chain connects TRBV5-1 to TRBJ2-3, with D possibly being TRBD2 (6 bases). This CDR3 has 15 residues. Between the trimmed V and J ends, which lost 2 bases and 2 bases, there was a span of 12 bases. Looked up from germline, CDR1 is SGHRS and CDR2 is YFSETQ. The CDR3 reads CASSFSGTFTDTQYF. For the CDR3, the DNA is TGCGCCAGCAGCTTTTCAGGGACTTTCACAGATACGCAGTATTTT.

The chain is built from TRBV5-4 and TRBJ1-5; 7 nucleotides agree with TRBD1. Germline V gene sequence: CDR1 SGHNT, CDR2 YYREEE (reference sequence). The CDR3 totals 14 residues. The V and J ends lost 4 bases and 5 bases, in that order; junction bases with no gene match: 6. The CDR3 sequence: CASSRQGKDQPQHF. Written as DNA, the CDR3 is TGTGCCAGCAGCCGACAGGGAAAGGATCAGCCCCAGCATTTT.

The chain recombines TRBV5-1 with TRBJ1-4, with 8 bases identical to TRBD1. Losses at the gene ends were 0 bases for V and 5 bases for J; bases not matched to a gene: 12. Germline CDR1 SGHRS, CDR2 YFSETQ. This CDR3 region has 18 residues. The CDR3 nucleotides are TGCGCCAGCAGCTTGGTATCCGGGACAGGCGCCCACAATGAAAAACTGTTTTTT. Its translation: CASSLVSGTGAHNEKLFF. Drawing the rest from reference TRBV5-1 and TRBJ1-4, the complete variable domain is KAGVTQTPRYLIKTRGQQVTLSCSPISGHRSVSWYQQTPGQGLQFLFEYFSETQRNKGNFPGRFSGRQFSNSRSEMNVSTLELGDSALYLCASSLVSGTGAHNEKLFFGSGTQLSVL.

This clone showed up just once. The chain couples TRBV30 to TRBJ1-6, with unresolved D. The length of the CDR3 is 15 residues. V was shortened by 0 bases and J by 7 bases, with 13 bases between the two germline ends. The germline CDR1 and CDR2 sequences are GTSNPN and SVGIG (reference sequence). The DNA for the CDR3 is TGTGCCTGGAGTGTACCCCCAGGTCGAAATTCACCCCTCCACTTT. Encoded protein: CAWSVPPGRNSPLHF.

The rearrangement links TRBV24-1 to TRBJ1-2; D perhaps matches TRBD1 (6 bases). The CDR3 is 14 amino acids. In germline, CDR1 is KGHDR, CDR2 SFDVKD. The V and J ends lost 5 bases and 8 bases respectively, with 17 bases between them. The CDR3 protein is CATSAPGAGAGYTF. The CDR3 DNA is TGTGCCACCAGTGCCCCCGGGGCAGGGGCAGGCTACACCTTC.

The gene calls are TRBV7-9 and TRBJ2-1; 10 bases map to TRBD2. The germline V gene encodes CDR1 SEHNR and CDR2 FQNEAQ (reference sequence). The CDR3 has 16 residues. Trimming took 5 bases from V and 4 from J; bases not matched to a gene: 8. The CDR3 protein is CASSPDLAGEYNEQFF. In nucleotides, the CDR3 is TGTGCCAGCAGCCCTGACCTAGCGGGGGAATACAATGAGCAGTTCTTC. Drawing the rest from reference TRBV7-9 and TRBJ2-1, the complete variable domain is DTGVSQNPRHKITKRGQNVTFRCDPISEHNRLYWYRQTLGQGPEFLTYFQNEAQLEKSRLLSDRFSAERPKGSFSTLEIQRTEQGDSAMYLCASSPDLAGEYNEQFFGPGTRLTVL.

The V and J genes are TRBV9 and TRBJ2-5; TRBD1 aligns across 8 bases. Trimming cost V 4 bases and J 2 bases; bases outside gene matches: 10. Germline CDR1 SGDLS, CDR2 YYNGEE. The CDR3 runs to 16 residues. The CDR3: CASSPLRGLSQETQYF. The CDR3 DNA reads TGTGCCAGCAGCCCCCTCAGGGGGCTTAGTCAAGAGACCCAGTACTTC.

The V call is TRBV7-7, the J call TRBJ2-2; 8 positions agree with TRBD2. The ends lost 4 bases at V and 5 bases at J; junction bases unmatched: 12. This CDR3 has 17 amino acids. CDR1 is SSHAT, CDR2 FNYEAQ, per germline (reference sequence). The CDR3 DNA reads TGTGCCAGCAGCTCCCAAACAAGCGGGAGAGGTACCGGGGAGCTGTTTTTT. Residues: CASSSQTSGRGTGELFF.

This chain uses TRBV9 with TRBJ1-6; D is perhaps TRBD1 (5 bases). Trimming pared 3 bases from V and 7 bases from J, leaving 14 bases between. Germline CDR1 SGDLS, CDR2 YYNGEE. The CDR3 sequence is 15 residues long. CDR3 sequence: CASSAAGLQNSPLHF. CDR3 nucleotides: TGTGCCAGCAGCGCAGCGGGACTCCAAAATTCACCCCTCCACTTT.

This sequence joins TRBV4-3 and TRBJ2-4; D is undetermined. V dropped 5 bases and J dropped 3 bases, with 8 bases sitting between them. Looked up from germline, CDR1 is LGHNA and CDR2 is YSLEER. The CDR3 runs to 13 residues. For the CDR3, the DNA is TGCGCCAGCAGCACCGGGTTCAAAAACATTCAGTACTTC. Protein product: CASSTGFKNIQYF.

The CDR3 DNA is TGCGCCAGCAGCCAAGCCGGGGACTCCAGGGAGACCCAGTACTTC. It specifies CASSQAGDSRETQYF. The V gene is TRBV4-3, the J gene TRBJ2-5, with D maybe TRBD2 (6 bases). The germline CDR1 and CDR2 sequences are LGHNA and YSLEER. Trimming left V 1 base short and J 5 bases short, with 14 bases between. CDR3 length: 15 residues.

The chain links TRBV11-3 to TRBJ2-1; possibly TRBD2 for D (5 bases). Germline V gene lookup returns CDR1 SGHNT and CDR2 YENEEA. The CDR3 sequence is 16 residues long. V was cut by 2 bases and J by 5 bases, with 16 bases left in between. The CDR3 DNA is TGTGCCAGCAGCTTAACTCGCGGGTTTTATGACAATGAGCAGTTCTTC. This encodes CASSLTRGFYDNEQFF.

This sequence joins TRBV4-3 and TRBJ2-3; D is possibly TRBD1 (5 bases). The CDR3 length is 14 residues. The germline V gene has CDR1 LGHNA and CDR2 YSLEER. V lost 4 bases and J lost 5, with 13 bases in between. The CDR3: CASSLGQGQDTQYF. In nucleotides, the CDR3 is TGCGCCAGCAGCCTGGGCCAGGGCCAAGATACGCAGTATTTT.

This clone has a single count. The J gene is TRBJ1-5, the V gene TRBV6-6; D might be TRBD1 (5 bases). From germline, CDR1 is MNHNY and CDR2 SVGAGI (reference sequence). Trimming took 2 bases from V and 4 from J, leaving 9 bases between them. The CDR3 is 14 amino acids. CDR3 coding DNA: TGTGCCAGCAGTTACCAGGGTACAAATCAGCCCCAGCATTTT. This codes for CASSYQGTNQPQHF.

The rearrangement joins TRBV9 to TRBJ2-3; D perhaps matches TRBD2 (5 bases). CDR3 length: 13 residues. The V gene lost 3 bases and the J gene lost 0 bases, with 5 bases spanning the gap. The germline gives CDR1 SGDLS, CDR2 YYNGEE. The CDR3 region is CASSASSTDTQYF. The CDR3 DNA reads TGTGCCAGCAGCGCTAGCAGCACAGATACGCAGTATTTT.

The chain employs TRBV14 and TRBJ1-1; D unresolved. Trimming took off 2 bases at V and 2 bases at J, with 6 bases between the two ends. The CDR3 consists of 13 residues. In germline, CDR1 is SGHDN, CDR2 FVKESK. The CDR3 loop is CASSQQINTEAFF. The CDR3 DNA reads as TGTGCCAGCAGCCAACAGATTAACACTGAAGCTTTCTTT.